These T cell receptor beta chains were read from a single sample in a study of T cell clonotyping in hematopoietic cell transplantation. Libraries were prepared by immunoSEQ multiplex PCR; TCRdb keeps only in-frame clonotypes and omits some of them. The data hold around 26,000 clones, with 82% observed a single time. Specimen: peripheral blood mononuclear cells, collected before stem cell transplant. Source of these receptors: a man between 35 and 55 years old with acute myeloid leukemia. Some clones in this sample may be carry-over from other donors' samples. CDR3s include the opening cysteine and the closing phenylalanine or tryptophan. The order of the fields is J gene, clone size, D gene, V gene, CDR3 protein, CDR3 DNA. The D gene is left open where the match is weak. Rows may omit the clone size; those that give it use once, few, many or a size class.

TRBJ1-2,-,-,TRBV28,CASSSGLPRDDNYGYTF,TGTGCCAGCAGTTCCGGGCTGCCGAGGGATGATAACTATGGCTACACCTTC
TRBJ2-3,-,-,TRBV27,CASSLGRARTDTQYF,TGTGCCAGCAGTTTAGGCAGGGCCCGCACAGATACGCAGTATTTT
TRBJ2-4,-,TRBD1,TRBV19,CASSRGQGPSIQYF,TGTGCCAGTAGTAGGGGACAGGGTCCGAGCATTCAGTACTTC
TRBJ1-3,-,-,TRBV11-2,CASSRYRGNTIYF,TGTGCCAGCAGCAGATACAGGGGAAACACCATATATTTT
TRBJ2-7,-,-,TRBV27,CASGKNRGSEQYF,TGTGCCAGCGGAAAAAATCGGGGAAGCGAGCAGTACTTC
TRBJ2-7,once,-,TRBV11-3,CASSPISRGGYEQYF,TGTGCCAGCAGCCCCATCTCCAGGGGCGGATACGAGCAGTACTTC
TRBJ2-1,-,TRBD1,TRBV9,CASSLTSGTGNYNEQFF,TGTGCCAGCAGCCTCACCTCCGGGACAGGGAACTACAATGAGCAGTTCTTC
TRBJ2-2,-,-,TRBV7-7,CASSRDLLTGELFF,TGTGCTAGCAGCCGGGACCTCCTCACCGGGGAGCTGTTTTTT
TRBJ1-3,-,-,TRBV7-9,CASSLYRIETGNTIYF,TGTGCCAGCAGCCTTTACCGGATAGAGACTGGAAACACCATATATTTT
TRBJ2-7,-,-,TRBV6-6,CASSYSYYEQYF,TGTGCCAGCAGTTACTCCTACTACGAGCAGTACTTC
TRBJ1-1,-,-,TRBV19,CGAAGRNTEAFF,TGTGGAGCGGCAGGGCGGAACACTGAAGCTTTCTTT
TRBJ2-7,-,-,TRBV13,CASSSRRQRVEQYF,TGTGCCAGCAGCTCCCGACGGCAGAGGGTGGAACAGTACTTC
TRBJ2-1,-,-,TRBV29-1,CSVDVRETSSYNEQFF,TGCAGCGTTGACGTAAGGGAGACCAGCTCCTACAATGAGCAGTTCTTC
TRBJ2-1,-,-,TRBV9,CASSVGPSKDEQFF,TGTGCCAGCAGCGTAGGGCCCAGCAAGGATGAGCAGTTCTTC
TRBJ2-7,-,-,TRBV29-1,CSAARDEQYF,TGCAGCGCAGCCCGGGATGAGCAGTACTTC
TRBJ1-1,-,-,TRBV27,CASSLNGRGYTEAFF,TGTGCCAGCAGTCTAAACGGCCGGGGTTACACTGAAGCTTTCTTT
TRBJ2-1,-,-,TRBV11-3,CASTLRRTWGNEQFF,TGTGCCAGCACGCTAAGGAGGACATGGGGCAATGAGCAGTTCTTC
TRBJ1-1,-,TRBD1,TRBV5-4,CASSSTGGEAFF,TGTGCCAGCAGCTCTACAGGGGGTGAAGCTTTCTTT
TRBJ2-7,-,TRBD1,TRBV6-5,CASFGGIQGVYEQYF,TGTGCCAGCTTTGGAGGGATACAGGGGGTATACGAGCAGTACTTC
TRBJ2-1,-,TRBD2,TRBV5-1,CASSSSGSSYNEQFF,TGCGCCAGCAGCTCTAGCGGGAGCTCCTACAATGAGCAGTTCTTC
TRBJ2-7,few,TRBD1,TRBV2,CASSRDSYYEQYF,TGTGCCAGCAGCCGGGACAGCTATTACGAGCAGTACTTC